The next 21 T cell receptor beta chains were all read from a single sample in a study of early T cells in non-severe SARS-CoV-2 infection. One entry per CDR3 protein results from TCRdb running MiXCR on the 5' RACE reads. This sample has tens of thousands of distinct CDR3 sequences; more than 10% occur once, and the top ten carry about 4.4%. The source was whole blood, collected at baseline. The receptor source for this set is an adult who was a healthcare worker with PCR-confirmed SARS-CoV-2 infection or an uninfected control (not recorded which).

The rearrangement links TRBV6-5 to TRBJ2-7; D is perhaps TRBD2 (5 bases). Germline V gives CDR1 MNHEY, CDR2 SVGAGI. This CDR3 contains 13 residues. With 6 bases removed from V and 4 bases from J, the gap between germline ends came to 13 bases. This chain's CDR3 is CASREPGSYEQYF. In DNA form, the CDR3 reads TGTGCCAGCAGAGAACCTGGGAGTTACGAGCAGTACTTC.

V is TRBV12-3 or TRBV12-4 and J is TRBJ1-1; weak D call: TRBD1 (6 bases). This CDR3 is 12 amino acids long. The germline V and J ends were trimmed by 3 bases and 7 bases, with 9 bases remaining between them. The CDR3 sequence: CASSFLGGEAFF. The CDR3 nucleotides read TGTGCCAGCAGTTTTTTAGGGGGTGAAGCTTTCTTT.

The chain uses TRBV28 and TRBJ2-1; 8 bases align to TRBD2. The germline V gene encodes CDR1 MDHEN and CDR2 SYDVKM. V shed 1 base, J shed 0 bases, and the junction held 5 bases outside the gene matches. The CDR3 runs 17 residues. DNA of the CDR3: TGTGCCAGCAGTTTATTGCGGGGGGCATCCTCCTACAATGAGCAGTTCTTC. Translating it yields CASSLLRGASSYNEQFF.

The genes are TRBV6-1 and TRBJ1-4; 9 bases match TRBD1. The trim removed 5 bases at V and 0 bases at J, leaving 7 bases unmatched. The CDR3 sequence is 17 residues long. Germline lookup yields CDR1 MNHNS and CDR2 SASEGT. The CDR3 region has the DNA TGTGCCAGCAGTCGAGGACAGGGGCCTACAACTAATGAAAAACTGTTTTTT. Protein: CASSRGQGPTTNEKLFF.

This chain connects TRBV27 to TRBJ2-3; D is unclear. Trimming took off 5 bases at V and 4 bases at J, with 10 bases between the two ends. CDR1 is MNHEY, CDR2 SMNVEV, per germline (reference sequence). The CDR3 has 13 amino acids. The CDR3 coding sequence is TGTGCCAGCAGTCGAAGCACCCCAGATACGCAGTATTTT. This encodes CASSRSTPDTQYF.

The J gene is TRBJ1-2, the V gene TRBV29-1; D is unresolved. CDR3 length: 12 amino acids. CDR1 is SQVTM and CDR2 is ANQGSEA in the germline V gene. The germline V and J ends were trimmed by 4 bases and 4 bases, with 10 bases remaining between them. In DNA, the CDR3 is TGCAGCGTTGTAAGCGGGAGCTATGGCTACACCTTC. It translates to CSVVSGSYGYTF.

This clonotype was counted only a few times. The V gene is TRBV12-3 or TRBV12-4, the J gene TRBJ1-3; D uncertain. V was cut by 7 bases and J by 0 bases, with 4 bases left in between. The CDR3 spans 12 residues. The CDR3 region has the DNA TGTGCCAGCACCCTCTCTGGAAACACCATATATTTT. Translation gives CASTLSGNTIYF.

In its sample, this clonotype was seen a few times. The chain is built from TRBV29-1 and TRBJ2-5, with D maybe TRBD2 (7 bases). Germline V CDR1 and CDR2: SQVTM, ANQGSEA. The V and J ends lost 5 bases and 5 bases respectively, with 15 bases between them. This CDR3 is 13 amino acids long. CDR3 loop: CSVFSGGVETQYF. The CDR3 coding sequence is TGCAGCGTTTTTTCGGGGGGCGTGGAGACCCAGTACTTC.

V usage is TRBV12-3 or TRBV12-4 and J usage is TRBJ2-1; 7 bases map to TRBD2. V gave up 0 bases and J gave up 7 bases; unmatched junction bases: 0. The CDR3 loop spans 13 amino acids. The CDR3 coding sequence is TGTGCCAGCAGTTTAGCGGGAGGGAATGAGCAGTTCTTC. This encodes CASSLAGGNEQFF.

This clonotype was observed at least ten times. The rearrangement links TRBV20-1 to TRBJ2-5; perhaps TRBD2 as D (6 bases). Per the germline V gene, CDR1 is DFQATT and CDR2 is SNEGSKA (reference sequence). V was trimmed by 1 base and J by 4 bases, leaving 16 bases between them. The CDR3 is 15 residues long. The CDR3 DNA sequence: TGCAGTGCTAGAGGGGAGGCGCGGAGGGGAGAGACCCAGTACTTC. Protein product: CSARGEARRGETQYF.

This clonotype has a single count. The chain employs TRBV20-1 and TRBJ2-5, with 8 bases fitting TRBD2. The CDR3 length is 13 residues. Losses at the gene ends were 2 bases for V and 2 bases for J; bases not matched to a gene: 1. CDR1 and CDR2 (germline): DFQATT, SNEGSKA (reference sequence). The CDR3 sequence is CSARRLAQETQYF. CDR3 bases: TGCAGTGCTAGAAGACTAGCGCAAGAGACCCAGTACTTC.

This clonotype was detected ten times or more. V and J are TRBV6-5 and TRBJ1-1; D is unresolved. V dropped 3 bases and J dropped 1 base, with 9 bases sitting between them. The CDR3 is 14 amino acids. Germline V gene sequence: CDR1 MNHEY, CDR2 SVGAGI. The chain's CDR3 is CASSYFTANTEAFF. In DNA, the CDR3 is TGTGCCAGCAGTTATTTTACGGCGAACACTGAAGCTTTCTTT.

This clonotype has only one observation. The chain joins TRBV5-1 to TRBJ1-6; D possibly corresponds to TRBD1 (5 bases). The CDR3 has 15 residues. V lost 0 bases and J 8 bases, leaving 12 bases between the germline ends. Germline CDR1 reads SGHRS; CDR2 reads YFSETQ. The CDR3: CASSLVKGRDSPLHF. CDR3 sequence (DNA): TGCGCCAGCAGCTTGGTGAAGGGGAGAGATTCACCCCTCCACTTT.

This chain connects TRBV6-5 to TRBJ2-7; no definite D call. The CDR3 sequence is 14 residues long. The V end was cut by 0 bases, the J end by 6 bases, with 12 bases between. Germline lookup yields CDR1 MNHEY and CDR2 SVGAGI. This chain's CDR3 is CASSYSERSREQYF. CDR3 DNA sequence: TGTGCCAGCAGTTACTCCGAGAGGAGCCGCGAGCAGTACTTC.

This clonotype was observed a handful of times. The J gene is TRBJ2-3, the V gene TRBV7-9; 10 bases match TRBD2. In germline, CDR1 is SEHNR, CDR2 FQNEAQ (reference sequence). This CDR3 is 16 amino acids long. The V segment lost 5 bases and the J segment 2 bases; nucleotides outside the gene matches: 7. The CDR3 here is CASSPRTSGPTDTQYF. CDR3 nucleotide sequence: TGTGCCAGCAGCCCTCGGACTAGCGGCCCCACAGATACGCAGTATTTT.

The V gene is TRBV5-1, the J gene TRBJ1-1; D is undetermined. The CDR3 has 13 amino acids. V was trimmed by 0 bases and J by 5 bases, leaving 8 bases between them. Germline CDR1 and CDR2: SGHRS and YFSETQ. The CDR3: CASSLDGLTEAFF. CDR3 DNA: TGCGCCAGCAGCTTGGACGGACTGACTGAAGCTTTCTTT. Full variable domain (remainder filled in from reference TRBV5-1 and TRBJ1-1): KAGVTQTPRYLIKTRGQQVTLSCSPISGHRSVSWYQQTPGQGLQFLFEYFSETQRNKGNFPGRFSGRQFSNSRSEMNVSTLELGDSALYLCASSLDGLTEAFFGQGTRLTVV.

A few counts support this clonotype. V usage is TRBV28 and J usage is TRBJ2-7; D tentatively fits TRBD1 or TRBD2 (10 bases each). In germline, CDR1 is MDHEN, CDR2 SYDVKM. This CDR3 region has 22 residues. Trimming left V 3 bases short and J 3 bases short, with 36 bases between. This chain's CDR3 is CASSFVRAGTGVTSGTSYEQYF. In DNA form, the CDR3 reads TGTGCCAGCAGTTTCGTCCGTGCCGGGACAGGGGTAACTAGCGGGACCAGCTACGAGCAGTACTTC.

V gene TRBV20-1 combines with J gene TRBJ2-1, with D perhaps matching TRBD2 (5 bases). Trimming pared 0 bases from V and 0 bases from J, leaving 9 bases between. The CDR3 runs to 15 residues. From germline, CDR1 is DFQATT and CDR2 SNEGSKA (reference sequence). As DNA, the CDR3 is TGCAGTGCTAGAGAGCCAGCGGTCTCCTACAATGAGCAGTTCTTC. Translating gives CSAREPAVSYNEQFF.

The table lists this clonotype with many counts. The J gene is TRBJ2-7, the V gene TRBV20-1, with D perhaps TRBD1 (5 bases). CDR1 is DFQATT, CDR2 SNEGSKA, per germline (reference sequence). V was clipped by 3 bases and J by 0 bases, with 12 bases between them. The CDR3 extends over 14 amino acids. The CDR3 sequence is CSASAQDLSYEQYF. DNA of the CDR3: TGCAGTGCTAGTGCACAGGACCTCTCCTACGAGCAGTACTTC.

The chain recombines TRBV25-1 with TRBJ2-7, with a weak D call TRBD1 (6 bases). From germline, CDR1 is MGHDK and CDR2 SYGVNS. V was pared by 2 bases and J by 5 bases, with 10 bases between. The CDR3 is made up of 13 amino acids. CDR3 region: CASSEDRRNEQYF. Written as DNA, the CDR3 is TGTGCCAGCAGTGAAGACAGGCGGAACGAGCAGTACTTC.

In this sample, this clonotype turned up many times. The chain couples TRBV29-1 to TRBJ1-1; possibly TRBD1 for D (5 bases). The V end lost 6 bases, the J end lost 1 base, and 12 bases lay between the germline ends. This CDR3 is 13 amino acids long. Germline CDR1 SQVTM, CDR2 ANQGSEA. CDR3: CSVGHTGNTEAFF. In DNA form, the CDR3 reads TGCAGCGTCGGACATACGGGGAACACTGAAGCTTTCTTT.